Many counts were recorded for the clone carrying this TCR beta chain. This sample was taken from a study of T cells in Graves' hyperthyroidism and ophthalmopathy. This CDR3 is 15 amino acids long. Trimming cost V 2 bases and J 6 bases; bases outside gene matches: 8. Germline V gene sequence: CDR1 SGHRS, CDR2 YFSETQ. RNA transcripts gave rise to amplified TCR beta CDR3 regions. The primer set for the first-round RT-PCR of the TCR CDR3 was HTBI. TCRdb called the multiplex PCR reads again in MiXCR, with one record for every CDR3 protein. The sample yields around 99,000 distinct CDR3 sequences, roughly 15% seen once.

This rearrangement joins TRBV5-1 to TRBJ2-3, with 8 bases lining up with TRBD1. The origin of this receptor is a woman aged 45 to 65 with Graves' hyperthyroidism. Sequenced: blood. The CDR3 reads CASSFRDRIEDTQYF. In nucleotides, the CDR3 is TGCGCCAGCAGCTTCCGGGACAGGATTGAGGATACGCAGTATTTT.